A single TCR beta chain is shown here with its context. Germline CDR1 reads LGHNA; CDR2 reads YNFKEQ. The V end was cut by 3 bases, the J end by 1 base, with 12 bases between. CDR3 length: 15 amino acids. These data are taken from a study of T cell changes during pregnancy in multiple sclerosis. TCRdb's copy holds only in-frame clones and misses some; the assay was immunoSEQ multiplex PCR. The repertoire holds 70,000 or so clones, with 85% to 95% as singletons. This TCR derives from a female donor with multiple sclerosis, enrolled in a pregnancy study. The sequencing used CD4+ T cells from peripheral blood mononuclear cells, collected after pregnancy. This chain connects TRBV4-2 to TRBJ1-1, with D perhaps TRBD1 (5 bases). The CDR3 spells CASSHPTGGNTEAFF. The CDR3 DNA is TGTGCCAGCAGCCACCCCACGGGGGGGAACACTGAAGCTTTCTTT.